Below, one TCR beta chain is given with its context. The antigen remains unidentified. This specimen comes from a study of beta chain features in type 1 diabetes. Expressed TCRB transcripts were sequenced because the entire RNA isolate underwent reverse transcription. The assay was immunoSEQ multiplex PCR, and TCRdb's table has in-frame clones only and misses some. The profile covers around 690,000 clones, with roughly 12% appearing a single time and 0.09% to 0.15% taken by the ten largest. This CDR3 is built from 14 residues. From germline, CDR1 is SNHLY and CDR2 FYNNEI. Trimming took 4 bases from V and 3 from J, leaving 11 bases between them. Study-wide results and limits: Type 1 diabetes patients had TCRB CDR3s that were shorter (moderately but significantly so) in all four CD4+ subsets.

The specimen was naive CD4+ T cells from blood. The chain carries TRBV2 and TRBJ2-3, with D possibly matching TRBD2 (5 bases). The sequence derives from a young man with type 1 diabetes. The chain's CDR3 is CASSAWTGTDTQYF. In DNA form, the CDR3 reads TGTGCCAGCAGTGCTTGGACGGGAACAGATACGCAGTATTTT.